This T cell receptor beta chain was recorded in a study of CD8 T cells in Susac syndrome. RNA was extracted with the RNeasy kit, and a quantity of roughly 0.5 to 1 ug was reverse transcribed using random hexamers. TCRdb passed the immunoSEQ multiplex PCR reads through MiXCR, listing each CDR3 protein once. Here the sample spans 140,000 or so distinct CDR3 sequences, 94% being singletons. Germline V gene lookup returns CDR1 KGHDR and CDR2 SFDVKD. V dropped 4 bases and J dropped 4 bases, with 7 bases sitting between them. The CDR3 is 13 amino acids. The rearrangement uses TRBV24-1 and TRBJ1-5; no reliable D call. Sequenced material: CD4+ T cells from PBMCs. This clonotype originated in a human donor in good health. CDR3 nucleotide sequence: TGTGCCACCAGTGAAAGAACAAATCAGCCCCAGCATTTT. Translation gives CATSERTNQPQHF.